This T cell receptor beta chain was profiled in a study of cytomegalovirus exposure and HLA in healthy donors (TCRdb year 2017). A note on the overall study: In an earlier analysis of several hundred of the donors, approximately 260 Gb of sequence data and 100 million or so unique TCR beta sequences from roughly 200 million T cells were reported. An early release that covered about 600 HLA-typed donors contained approximately 300 gigabases of sequencing data and around 85 million unique TCR sequences. Among the roughly 400 genotyped donors, approximately 77% belonged to the genetic ancestry cluster associated with self-reported Caucasian donors. The study was designed to test whether signatures of past pathogen exposure could be identified by cataloging public T cell receptors. Using immunosequencing, the study profiled T cell repertoires from around 670 subjects and related those repertoires to cytomegalovirus serostatus. Along with the approximately 700-subject first cohort, a separate validation cohort of around 120 different subjects was used. The study combined high-throughput TCR immunosequencing, statistical association of individual TCRs with disease status, and machine learning to predict cytomegalovirus infection status. To study patterns of TCR occurrence, a later analysis re-analyzed previously published TCR beta repertoires from 666 donors and added high-resolution HLA genotyping. Rather than using new phenotypic data, the later analysis identified candidate immune exposures from TCR beta sequences and from how often those sequences occurred across donors. In an earlier analysis of roughly 600 of the donors, high-throughput TCR beta sequencing was used to judge whether each TCR beta V gene segment behaved as functional or pseudogenic. Donor age, sex, ethnicity and CMV serostatus were compiled together with the repertoire data. Genome-wide SNP genotypes for about 55% of the 666 donors were used in a later genetic analysis, which treated that subset as a discovery cohort. All discovery cohort repertoires had been generated on a single sequencing platform. Class I and class II HLA loci were covered by the typing at four-digit resolution. The number of donors typed differed by locus, with about 620-630 for A, B, C, DRB1 and DQB1, 522 for DQA1, over 600 for DPA1, and approximately 470 for DPB1. Roughly five DR-DQ haplotypes were treated as single units for association and clustering because of strong linkage in the cohort. Among several hundred genotyped donors of the cohort, an average of approximately 240,000 unique TCR beta nucleotide sequences was sequenced per donor, of which roughly 17% were non-productive.

The research as a whole found: According to a later analysis, most CMV-associated TCR beta chains appeared to be HLA-restricted, and the HLA associations seemed to be driven largely by CMV exposure. The authors suggested that the approach could potentially be extended to other disease states and immunological phenotypes. Because HLA typing was unavailable for some donors at each locus, only the typed subset was used in association tests. The study listed around 160 TCR beta chains as associated with cytomegalovirus. Some IMGT-functional V segments, including TRBV6-2 and TRBV6-3, could not be distinguished by the 87-base-pair reads and were therefore excluded. At a false discovery rate of 0.05, a later analysis linked roughly 17,000 TCR beta sequences to specific HLA alleles. The cohort was sequenced for TCR beta chains only, and without alpha or paired-chain data the features that could be detected were limited. The classifier was reported to diagnose cytomegalovirus status with high specificity and sensitivity in both the original cohort and the validation cohort. CMV serostatus was the only immune exposure information available for the cohort. A later analysis found that HLA-associated TCR beta chains were more clonally expanded and had lower generation probabilities than equally common non-associated chains. A group of highly shared sequence variants was considered likely to be a technical artifact of the sequencing pipeline. Presence/absence analyses assumed roughly uniform sequencing depth across donors, an assumption that may not hold. A later genetic analysis associated a missense DCLRE1C variant with V-gene and J-gene trimming of TCR beta chains, and an independent cohort replicated the association. In a later analysis, TCR association rates were found to vary across HLA loci, with the most associated TCRs seen for DRB1 alleles and the fewest for HLA-C alleles. A further reported finding was that TCR beta sequences accurately predicted the HLA-A and HLA-B alleles for most subjects in the first cohort. In vitro tests confirmed that a few of the cytomegalovirus-associated TCR beta chains recognize cytomegalovirus antigens. A later genetic analysis reported fewer N-insertions in productive TCRs among donors in an Asian-associated ancestry cluster than the approximately 700-donor mean. Because counts were too low, fewer than 20 rarely observed V segments, including chromosome 9 orphons, were excluded from the earlier analysis of under 650 of the donors. Strong co-occurrence of HLA alleles, especially DR and DQ, made assigning TCR associations to individual alleles difficult. Linkage disequilibrium might explain the correlated functional status among segregating V segments, but an unknown experimental factor could not be ruled out. In a later analysis, several top co-occurrence clusters were reported to appear linked to parvovirus B19, influenza, CMV and Epstein-Barr virus. Most TCR sequences were observed very rarely across donors, whereas some public TCRs were present in many individuals. In an earlier analysis of 500 to 650 of the donors, most TCR beta V segments appeared in productive rearrangements about 87% or about 30% of the time, broadly matching IMGT annotations.

The germline V gene (reference sequence) specifies LNHDA as CDR1 and SQIVND as CDR2. The CDR3 has 15 amino acids, counting the end cysteine and phenylalanine. Only the CDR3 part of the read is kept: 45 bases, read in frame from the first base. Trimming removed 6 bases from V and 4 bases from J; the gene matches leave 6 bases unexplained. The library was obtained by the immunoSEQ multiplex PCR assay. The multiplex PCR relied on a mix of 60 forward primers for TCR Vbeta segments and 13 reverse primers for TCR Jbeta segments. The CDR3 region of rearranged TCR beta genes was amplified from genomic DNA with a multiplex PCR assay. On the Illumina HiSeq System, the amplified TCR beta libraries were sequenced as 87-base-pair reads. As for how the authors treated the data: A later analysis counted about 76 million unique TCR beta chains across the 550 to 700 repertoires, and around 9.9 million of these chains were shared by at least two donors. Raw reads were error-corrected and collapsed into unique sequences with a nearest-neighbor algorithm that merged closely related sequences to remove PCR and sequencing errors. To assign V, D and J gene segments, CDR3 sequences were aligned to IMGT reference sequences. For a sequence to be retained, at least a six-nucleotide match to both a V gene segment and a J gene segment was required. A rearrangement counted as productive if the CDR3 had no stop codons and remained in frame with V and J, and every other rearrangement counted as non-productive. Following IMGT convention, CDR3 was defined as the stretch from the second conserved V-encoded cysteine up to the conserved J-encoded phenylalanine. The earlier analysis of 500 to 750 of the donors excluded any sequence lacking an unambiguous match to a single V gene segment. In an earlier analysis of 450 to 750 of the donors, a V segment was called functional when productive rearrangements were above 56.7%, and segregating when the standard deviation between donors exceeded 5%. A statistical classification framework was built to diagnose cytomegalovirus status from the catalog of TCR beta chain sequences. In a later analysis, V and J genes were assigned by comparing TCR nucleotide sequences against IMGT/GENE-DB human TR gene sequences. The TCRdist pipeline was used in a later analysis to assign CDR3 sequences and most-parsimonious VDJ recombination scenarios. In a later analysis, each TCR beta chain was defined by its CDR3 amino acid sequence together with its V-gene family, and reads lacking a unique V-gene family were excluded. A later analysis removed 500 to 600 highly shared, low-generation-probability nucleotide sequences to deal with suspected cross-contamination and a sequencing artifact. A later analysis calculated a clonal expansion index for each public chain from normalized within-repertoire ranks of inferred template counts. In a later analysis, generation probabilities were computed with a VDJ recombination model fitted to out-of-frame rearrangements, and the resulting probabilities were checked against IGoR. A later analysis scored TCR-TCR, TCR-HLA and TCR-CMV co-occurrence with hypergeometric tests, applying a repertoire-size bias correction to TCR pairs. A later analysis estimated false discovery rates by permuting HLA or CMV assignments 20 times. In a later analysis, co-occurring TCRs were grouped using DBSCAN, and TCRdist sequence similarity was added for clustering within HLA-allele-positive subsets. Repertoires with fewer than 30,000 or more than 120,000 public chains were left out of co-occurrence clustering, as were about 5 repertoires with anomalous nucleotide sharing. Imported from immuneACCESS, the table was reduced by TCRdb to in-frame sequences with V and J called. These copies leave out some clones; in studies compared against another copy, an unresolved V gene accounts for under half, and the cause of the remainder is not known. The V and J calls and clone size are taken from that table; D and trimming were inferred from the DNA. The sample yields hundreds of thousands of clones; roughly 85% were counted once. The top ten clones comprise 0.2% to 0.25% of the sample.

On this clone itself: Its specific antigen is unknown. No much larger clone is present one base from it, and per-base qualities are unavailable.

The cohort comprised 670 or so healthy bone marrow donors. At the time of sampling, every cohort member was nominally healthy, though immune exposures that went unrecorded were likely present. The donor tested CMV seronegative, placing the donor among the 350 to 400 seronegative members of the cohort. A peripheral blood sample was provided by each donor, and peripheral blood mononuclear cells were used for TCR beta sequencing. Genomic DNA extraction from the blood cell samples was performed with the Qiagen DNeasy Blood Extraction Kit. Sequencing was performed on PBMCs. This sequence uses TRBV19 and TRBJ2-5, and 12 junctional nucleotides match TRBD2. The source of this sequence is a girl aged 2-9 years in good health and CMV-seronegative. The sequence in DNA is TGTGCCAGTAGGGACCTAGCGGGAGGGAGAGAGACCCAGTACTTC. It codes for CASRDLAGGRETQYF.